One sample yielded the 3 T cell receptor beta chains listed below, sequenced in a study of cytomegalovirus exposure and HLA in healthy donors. Libraries were prepared by immunoSEQ multiplex PCR; TCRdb keeps only in-frame clonotypes and omits some of them. The top ten hold under 0.95% of the sample, which has about 360,000 clones, 70% to 90% seen once. The sample was PBMCs. The receptors shown here come from a woman between 18 and 29 years old in good health and CMV-seronegative.

The chain links TRBV30 to TRBJ1-5; weak D call: TRBD1 (5 bases). Germline V gene lookup returns CDR1 GTSNPN and CDR2 SVGIG (reference sequence). The CDR3 loop spans 13 amino acids. The ends were cut back, 2 bases at V and 7 bases at J, with 12 bases in the middle. The chain's CDR3 is CAWSHAGKQPQHF. CDR3 coding DNA: TGTGCCTGGAGTCACGCAGGGAAACAGCCCCAGCATTTT.

The rearrangement joins TRBV10-2 to TRBJ2-1, with D possibly TRBD1 on 6 matching bases. The ends were cut back, 8 bases at V and 7 bases at J, with 15 bases in the middle. Per the germline V gene, CDR1 is WSHSY and CDR2 is SAAADI. This CDR3 contains 13 residues. The CDR3 DNA reads TGCGCCAGCGGGGTGGGGGCTGTAAATGAGCAGTTCTTC. This translates into CASGVGAVNEQFF.

J is TRBJ2-7 and V is TRBV11-2; D is possibly TRBD2 (5 bases). The CDR3 has 15 residues. Germline CDR1 is SGHAT and CDR2 is FQNNGV. V shed 5 bases and J shed 6 bases, with 20 bases lying between them. The CDR3 DNA sequence: TGTGCCAGCAGCCCTCCGGACTCCGGAGTTGTCGAGCAGTACTTC. Protein product: CASSPPDSGVVEQYF.